The T cell receptor (beta chain) described here comes from a study of T cells in Graves' hyperthyroidism and ophthalmopathy. Study-level findings and limits: Most clonotypes expanded in thyroid above 0.001 were likewise present in blood.

A word on this clonotype: What it binds is unknown.

Uncontrolled infection, other autoimmune disease, pregnancy or lactation barred patients from enrollment. Used for diagnoses were clinical symptoms, serum thyroxine and TRAb, thyroid ultrasound and orbital computed tomography. With V trimmed by 1 base and J by 0 bases, 7 bases remained unmatched. This CDR3 comprises 17 residues. Germline-derived CDR1 and CDR2 are MNHEY and SVGEGT. It was RNA transcripts that yielded the amplified TCR beta CDR3 regions. The HTBI primer set was used in a first-round RT-PCR of the TCR CDR3. TCRdb re-called the multiplex PCR reads through MiXCR, storing one row per CDR3 protein. This sample has around 350,000 distinct CDR3 sequences; over 15% occur once, and the top ten carry 3.5% to 4%.

Sequenced sample: blood. The clonotype comes from a woman between 18 and 30 years old with Graves' hyperthyroidism. This chain connects TRBV6-2 or TRBV6-3 to TRBJ2-7; 9 bases agree with TRBD2. CDR3 region: CASSYLQRGANSYEQYF. For the CDR3, the DNA is TGTGCCAGCAGTTACTTACAGCGGGGGGCTAACTCCTACGAGCAGTACTTC.